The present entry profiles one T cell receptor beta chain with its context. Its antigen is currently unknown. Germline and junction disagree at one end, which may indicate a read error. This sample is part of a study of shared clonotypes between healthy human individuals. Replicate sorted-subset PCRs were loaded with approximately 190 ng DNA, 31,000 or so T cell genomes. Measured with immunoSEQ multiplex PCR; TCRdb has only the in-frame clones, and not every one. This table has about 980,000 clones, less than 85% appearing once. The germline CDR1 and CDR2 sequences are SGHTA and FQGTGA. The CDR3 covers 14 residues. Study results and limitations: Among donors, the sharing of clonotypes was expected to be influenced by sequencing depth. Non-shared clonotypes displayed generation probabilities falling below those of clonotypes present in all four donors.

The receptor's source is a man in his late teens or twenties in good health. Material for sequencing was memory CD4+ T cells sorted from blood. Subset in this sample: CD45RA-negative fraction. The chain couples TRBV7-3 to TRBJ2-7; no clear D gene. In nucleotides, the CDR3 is TGTGCCAGCAGCTTAAAGGGCGGCTCCCACGAGCAGTACTTC. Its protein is CASSLKGGSHEQYF.